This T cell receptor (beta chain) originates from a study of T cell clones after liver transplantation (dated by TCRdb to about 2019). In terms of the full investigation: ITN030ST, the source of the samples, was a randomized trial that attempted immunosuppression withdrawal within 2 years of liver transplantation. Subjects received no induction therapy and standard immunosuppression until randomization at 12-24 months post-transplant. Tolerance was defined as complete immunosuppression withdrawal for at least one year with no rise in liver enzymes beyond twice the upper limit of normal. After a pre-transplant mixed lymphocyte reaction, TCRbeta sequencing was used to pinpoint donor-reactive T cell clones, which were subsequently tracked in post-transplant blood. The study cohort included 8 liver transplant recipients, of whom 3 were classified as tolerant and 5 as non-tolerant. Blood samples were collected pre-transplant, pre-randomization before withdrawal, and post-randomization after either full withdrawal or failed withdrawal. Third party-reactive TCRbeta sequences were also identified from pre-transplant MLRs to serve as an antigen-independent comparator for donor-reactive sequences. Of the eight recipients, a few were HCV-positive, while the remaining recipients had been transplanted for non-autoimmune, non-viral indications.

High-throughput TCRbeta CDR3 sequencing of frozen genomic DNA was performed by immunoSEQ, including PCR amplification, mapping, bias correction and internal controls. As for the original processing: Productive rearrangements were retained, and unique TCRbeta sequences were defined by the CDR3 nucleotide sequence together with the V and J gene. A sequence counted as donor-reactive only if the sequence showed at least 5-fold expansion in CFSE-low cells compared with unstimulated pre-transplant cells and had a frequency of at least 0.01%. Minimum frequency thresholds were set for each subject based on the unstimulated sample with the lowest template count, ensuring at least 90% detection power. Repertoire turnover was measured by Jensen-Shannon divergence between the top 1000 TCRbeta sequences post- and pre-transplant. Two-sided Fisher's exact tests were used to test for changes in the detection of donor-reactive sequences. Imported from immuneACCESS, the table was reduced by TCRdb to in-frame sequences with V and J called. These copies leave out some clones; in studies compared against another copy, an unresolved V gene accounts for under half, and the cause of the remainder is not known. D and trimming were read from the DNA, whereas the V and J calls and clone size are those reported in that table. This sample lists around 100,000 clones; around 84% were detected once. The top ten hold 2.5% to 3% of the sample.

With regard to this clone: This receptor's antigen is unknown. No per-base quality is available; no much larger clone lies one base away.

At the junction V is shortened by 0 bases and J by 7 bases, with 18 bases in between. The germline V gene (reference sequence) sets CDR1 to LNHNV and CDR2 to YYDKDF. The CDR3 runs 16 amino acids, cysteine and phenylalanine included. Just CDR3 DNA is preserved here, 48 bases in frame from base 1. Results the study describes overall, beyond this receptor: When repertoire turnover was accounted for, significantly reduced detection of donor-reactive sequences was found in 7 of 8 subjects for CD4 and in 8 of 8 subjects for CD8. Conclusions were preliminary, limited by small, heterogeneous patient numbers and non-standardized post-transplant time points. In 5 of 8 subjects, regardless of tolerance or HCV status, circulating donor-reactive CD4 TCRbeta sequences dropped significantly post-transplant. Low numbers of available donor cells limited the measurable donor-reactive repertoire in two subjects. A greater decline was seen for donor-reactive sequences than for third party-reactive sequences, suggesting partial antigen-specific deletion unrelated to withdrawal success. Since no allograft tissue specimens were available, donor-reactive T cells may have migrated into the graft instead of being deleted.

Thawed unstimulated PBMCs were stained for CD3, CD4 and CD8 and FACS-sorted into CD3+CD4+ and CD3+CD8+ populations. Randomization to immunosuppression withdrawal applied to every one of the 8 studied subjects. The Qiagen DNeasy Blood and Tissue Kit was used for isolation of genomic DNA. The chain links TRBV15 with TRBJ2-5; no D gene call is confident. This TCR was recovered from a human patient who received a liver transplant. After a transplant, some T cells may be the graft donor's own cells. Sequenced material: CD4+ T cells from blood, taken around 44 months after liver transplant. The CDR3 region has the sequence CATSRDEWVGTPTQYF. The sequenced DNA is TGTGCCACCAGCAGAGATGAATGGGTTGGCACCCCGACCCAGTACTTC.